These 3 T cell receptor beta chains share one sample of origin, sequenced in a study of control samples from healthy donors and cancer patients. Repertoires were generated with immunoSEQ multiplex PCR, while TCRdb's copy carries only in-frame clones and drops some. The sample holds about 90,000 clones; more than 80% are singletons and the top ten take about 1.5%. Sequencing input: blood. Receptors were obtained from a woman aged 30 to 39 in good health.

The chain uses TRBV2 and TRBJ1-1; D remains unclear. Germline CDR1 is SNHLY and CDR2 is FYNNEI. V lost 6 bases and J lost 2, with 4 bases in between. The CDR3 extends over 11 amino acids. The CDR3 region has the DNA TGTGCCAGCAGGAAAAACACTGAAGCTTTCTTT. Protein: CASRKNTEAFF.

The CDR3 DNA sequence: TGTGCCAGCAGTACATACCGATACGAGCAGTACTTC. It yields the protein CASSTYRYEQYF. The chain is built from TRBV6-6 and TRBJ2-7, with D hard to call. Germline V gene data show CDR1 as MNHNY and CDR2 as SVGAGI (reference sequence). The germline V and J ends were trimmed by 5 bases and 4 bases, with 9 bases remaining between them. This CDR3 spans 12 amino acids.

V gene TRBV18 combines with J gene TRBJ2-5, with a weak D call TRBD1 (6 bases). Trimming left V 8 bases short and J 4 bases short, with 17 bases between. This CDR3 is built from 14 residues. Germline CDR1 reads KGHSH; CDR2 reads LQKENI. The CDR3 reads CASDPLGAGETQYF. The CDR3 DNA reads TGTGCCAGCGATCCTCTGGGGGCGGGAGAGACCCAGTACTTC. Full variable domain (remainder filled in from reference TRBV18 and TRBJ2-5): NAGVMQNPRHLVRRRGQEARLRCSPMKGHSHVYWYRQLPEEGLKFMVYLQKENIIDESGMPKERFSAEFPKEGPSILRIQQVVRGDSAAYFCASDPLGAGETQYFGPGTRLLVL.